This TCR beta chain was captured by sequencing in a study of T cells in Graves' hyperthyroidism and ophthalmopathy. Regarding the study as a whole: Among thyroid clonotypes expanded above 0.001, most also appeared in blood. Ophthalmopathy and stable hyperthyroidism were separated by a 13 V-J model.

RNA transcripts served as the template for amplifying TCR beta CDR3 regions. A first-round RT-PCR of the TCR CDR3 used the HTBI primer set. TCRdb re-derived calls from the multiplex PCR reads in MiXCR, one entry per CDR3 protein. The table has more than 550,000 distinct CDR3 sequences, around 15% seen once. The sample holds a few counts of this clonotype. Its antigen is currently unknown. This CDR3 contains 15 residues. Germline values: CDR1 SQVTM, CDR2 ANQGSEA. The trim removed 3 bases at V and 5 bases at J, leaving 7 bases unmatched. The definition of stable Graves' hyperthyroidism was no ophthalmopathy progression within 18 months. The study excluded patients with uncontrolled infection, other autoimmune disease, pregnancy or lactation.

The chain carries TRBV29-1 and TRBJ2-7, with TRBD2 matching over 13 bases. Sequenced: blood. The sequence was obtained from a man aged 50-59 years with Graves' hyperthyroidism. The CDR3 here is CSVEPTSGRFDEQYF. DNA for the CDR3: TGCAGCGTTGAGCCGACTAGCGGGAGGTTCGACGAGCAGTACTTC.